The clone carrying this T cell receptor beta chain was seen just once. This entry comes from a study of T cell responses to AZD1222 COVID-19 vaccine. Only in-frame clones appear in the TCRdb table, and some are missing; sequencing was by immunoSEQ multiplex PCR. The sample consists of about 150,000 clones, about 90% of them appearing once. Trimming left V 0 bases short and J 2 bases short, with 8 bases between. Germline lookup yields CDR1 GTSNPN and CDR2 SVGIG (reference sequence). The CDR3 length is 14 residues. The V gene is TRBV30, the J gene TRBJ1-5; D is ambiguous. The origin of this receptor is an adult who received the AZD1222 COVID-19 vaccine. The sequencing used peripheral blood, collected 28 days after the second AZD1222 dose. CDR3 coding DNA: TGTGCCTGGAGTGTAATTCTTGGCAATCAGCCCCAGCATTTT. Amino acid sequence: CAWSVILGNQPQHF.